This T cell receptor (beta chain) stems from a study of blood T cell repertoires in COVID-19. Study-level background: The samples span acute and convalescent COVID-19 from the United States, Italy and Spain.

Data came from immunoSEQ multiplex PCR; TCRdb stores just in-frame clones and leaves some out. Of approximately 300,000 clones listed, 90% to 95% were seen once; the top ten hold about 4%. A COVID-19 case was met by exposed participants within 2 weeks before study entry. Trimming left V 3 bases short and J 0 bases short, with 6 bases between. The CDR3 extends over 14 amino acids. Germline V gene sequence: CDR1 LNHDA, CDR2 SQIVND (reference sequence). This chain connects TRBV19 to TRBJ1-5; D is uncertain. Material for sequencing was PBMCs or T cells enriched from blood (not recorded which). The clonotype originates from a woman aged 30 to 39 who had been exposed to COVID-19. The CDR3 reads CASSIQFSNQPQHF. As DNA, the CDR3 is TGTGCCAGTAGTATTCAGTTTAGCAATCAGCCCCAGCATTTT.